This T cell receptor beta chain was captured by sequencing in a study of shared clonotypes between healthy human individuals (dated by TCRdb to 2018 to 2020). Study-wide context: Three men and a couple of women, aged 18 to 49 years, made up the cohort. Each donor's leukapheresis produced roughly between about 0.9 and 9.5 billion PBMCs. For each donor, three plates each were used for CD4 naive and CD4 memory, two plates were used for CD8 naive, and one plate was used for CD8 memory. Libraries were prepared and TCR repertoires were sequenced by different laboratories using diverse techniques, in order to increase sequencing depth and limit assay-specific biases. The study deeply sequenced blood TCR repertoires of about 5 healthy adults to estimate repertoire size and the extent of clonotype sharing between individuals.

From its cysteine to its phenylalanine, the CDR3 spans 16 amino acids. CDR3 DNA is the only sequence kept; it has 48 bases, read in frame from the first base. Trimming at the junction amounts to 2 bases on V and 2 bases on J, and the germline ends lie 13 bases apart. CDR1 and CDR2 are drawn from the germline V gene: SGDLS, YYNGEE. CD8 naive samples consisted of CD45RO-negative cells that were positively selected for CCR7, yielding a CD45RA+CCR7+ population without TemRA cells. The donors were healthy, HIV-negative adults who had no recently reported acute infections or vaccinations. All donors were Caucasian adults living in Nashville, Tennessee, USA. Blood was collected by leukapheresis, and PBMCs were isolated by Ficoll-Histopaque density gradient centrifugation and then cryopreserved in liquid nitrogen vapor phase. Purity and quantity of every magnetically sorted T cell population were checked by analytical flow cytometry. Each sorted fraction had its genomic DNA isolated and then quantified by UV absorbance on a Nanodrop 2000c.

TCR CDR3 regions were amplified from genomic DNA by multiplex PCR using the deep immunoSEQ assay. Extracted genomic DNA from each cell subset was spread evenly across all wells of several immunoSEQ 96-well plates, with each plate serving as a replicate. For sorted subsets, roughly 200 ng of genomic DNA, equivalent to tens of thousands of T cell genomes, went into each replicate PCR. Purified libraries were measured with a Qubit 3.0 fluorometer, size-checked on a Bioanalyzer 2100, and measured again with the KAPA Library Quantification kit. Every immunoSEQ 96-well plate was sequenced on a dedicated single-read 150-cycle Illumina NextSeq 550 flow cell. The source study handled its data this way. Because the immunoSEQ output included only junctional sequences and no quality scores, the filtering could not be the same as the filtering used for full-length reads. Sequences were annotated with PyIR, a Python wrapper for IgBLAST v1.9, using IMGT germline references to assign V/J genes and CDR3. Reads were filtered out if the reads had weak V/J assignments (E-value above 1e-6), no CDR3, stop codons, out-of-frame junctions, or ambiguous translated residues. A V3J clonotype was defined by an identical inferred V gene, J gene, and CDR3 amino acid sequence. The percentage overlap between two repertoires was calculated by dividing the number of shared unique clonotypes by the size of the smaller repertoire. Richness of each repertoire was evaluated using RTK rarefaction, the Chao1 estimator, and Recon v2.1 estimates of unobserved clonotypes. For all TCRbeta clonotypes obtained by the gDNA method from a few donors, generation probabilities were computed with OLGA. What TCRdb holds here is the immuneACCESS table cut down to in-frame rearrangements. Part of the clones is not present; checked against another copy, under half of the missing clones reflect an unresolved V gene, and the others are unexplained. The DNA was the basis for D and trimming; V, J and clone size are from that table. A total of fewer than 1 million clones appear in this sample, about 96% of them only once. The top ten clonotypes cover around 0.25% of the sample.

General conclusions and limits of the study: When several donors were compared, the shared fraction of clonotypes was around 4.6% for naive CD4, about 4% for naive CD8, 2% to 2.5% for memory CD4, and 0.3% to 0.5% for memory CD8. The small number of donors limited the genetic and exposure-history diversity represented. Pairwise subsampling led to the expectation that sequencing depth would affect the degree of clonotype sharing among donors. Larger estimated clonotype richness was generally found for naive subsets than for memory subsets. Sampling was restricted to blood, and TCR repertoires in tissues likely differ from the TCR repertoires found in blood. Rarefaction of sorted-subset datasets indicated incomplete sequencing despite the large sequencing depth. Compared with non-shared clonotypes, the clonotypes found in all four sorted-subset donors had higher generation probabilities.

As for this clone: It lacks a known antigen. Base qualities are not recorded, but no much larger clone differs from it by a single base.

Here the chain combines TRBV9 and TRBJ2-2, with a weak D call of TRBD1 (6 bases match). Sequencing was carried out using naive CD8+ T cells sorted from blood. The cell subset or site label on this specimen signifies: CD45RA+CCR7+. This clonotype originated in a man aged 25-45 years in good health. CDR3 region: CASSVSGTPNTGELFF. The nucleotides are TGTGCCAGCAGCGTCTCCGGGACACCCAACACCGGGGAGCTGTTTTTT.